The following is a T cell receptor beta chain sequence with its context. The antigen remains undetermined. Every TCR beta cDNA library bore unique molecular identifiers. The yield from approximately 1 to 10 million T cells was roughly 500,000 cDNA molecules in total. MiXCR, run by TCRdb on the PCR reads, gives a single entry per CDR3 protein. The table has about 150,000 distinct CDR3 sequences, approximately 31% seen once; the top ten hold approximately 1.4%. V was trimmed by 7 bases and J by 8 bases, leaving 4 bases between them. Looked up from germline, CDR1 is SGHKS and CDR2 is YYEKEE (reference sequence). The CDR3 loop spans 9 amino acids. The data were obtained in a study of post-analysis software for immune sequencing data. Study-level background: The patients showed relapsing-remitting, secondary progressive and progressive-relapsing multiple sclerosis courses.

Findings of the study overall: Normalized Chao1 diversity was significantly lower in multiple sclerosis patients than in controls. With TRBV5-6, TRBV5-1 and TRBV20-1 included, about five TRBV segments were more frequent in patients than in controls.

This chain joins TRBV5-5 and TRBJ2-1; D unclear. The clonotype originates from a girl aged 5-17 years with multiple sclerosis. The specimen sequenced was blood. DNA for the CDR3: TGTGCCAGCGGGGATGAGCAGTTCTTC. Translated: CASGDEQFF.